A single sample is the source of the 3 T cell receptor beta chains below, sequenced in a study of shared clonotypes between healthy human individuals. Produced via immunoSEQ multiplex PCR; TCRdb's table is partial and in-frame only. This table has just under 350,000 clones, around 70% appearing once. Input material: memory CD4+ T cells sorted from blood. Specified subset: CD45RA-negative fraction. Receptors originate from a man aged 25 to 45 in good health.

This chain uses TRBV19 with TRBJ2-7, with 7 bases identical to TRBD2. The CDR3 totals 16 residues. Germline assignment: CDR1 LNHDA and CDR2 SQIVND (reference sequence). V lost 6 bases to trimming and J lost 4 bases; unmatched junction nucleotides: 15. CDR3 nucleotide sequence: TGTGCCAGTAGCTTCGGTGGGAGGGCCGCTATTTACGAGCAGTACTTC. This translates into CASSFGGRAAIYEQYF.

V is TRBV21-1 and J is TRBJ1-2. TRBV21-1 is a pseudogene. This CDR3 has 14 residues. CDR3 residues: CASSKAEGYYGYTF. CDR3 sequence (DNA): TGTGCCAGCAGCAAAGCCGAGGGGTATTATGGCTACACCTTC.

CDR3: CASSLARDRGFYGYTF. The CDR3 DNA sequence: TGTGCCAGCAGCTTAGCCCGGGACAGGGGGTTCTATGGCTACACCTTC. The chain uses TRBV7-8 and TRBJ1-2, with 11 nucleotides matching TRBD1. V dropped 0 bases and J dropped 4; count of bases not matched to a gene: 4. This CDR3 comprises 16 residues. Germline V gene sequence: CDR1 SGHVS, CDR2 FQNEAQ.